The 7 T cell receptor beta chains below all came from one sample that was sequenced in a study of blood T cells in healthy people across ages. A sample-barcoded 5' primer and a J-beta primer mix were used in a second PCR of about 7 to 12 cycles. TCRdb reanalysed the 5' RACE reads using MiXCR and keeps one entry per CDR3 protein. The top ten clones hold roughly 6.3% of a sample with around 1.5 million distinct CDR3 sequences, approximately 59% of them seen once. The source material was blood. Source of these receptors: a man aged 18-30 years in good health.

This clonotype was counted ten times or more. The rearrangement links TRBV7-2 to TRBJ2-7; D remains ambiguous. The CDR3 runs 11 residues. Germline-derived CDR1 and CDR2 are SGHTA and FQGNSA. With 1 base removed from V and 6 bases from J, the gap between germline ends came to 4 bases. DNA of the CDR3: TGTGCCAGCAGCTTAGAGTCCGAGCAGTACTTC. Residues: CASSLESEQYF.

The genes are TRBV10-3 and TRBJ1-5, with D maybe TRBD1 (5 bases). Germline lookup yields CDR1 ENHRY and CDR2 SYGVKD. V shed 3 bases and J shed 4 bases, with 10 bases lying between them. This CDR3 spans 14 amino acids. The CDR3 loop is CAISEDRRNQPQHF. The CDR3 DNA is TGTGCCATCAGTGAAGACAGAAGGAATCAGCCCCAGCATTTT.

The CDR3 protein is CASSQETGRNEQFF. The CDR3, as DNA: TGCGCCAGCAGCCAAGAGACAGGACGAAATGAGCAGTTCTTC. The rearrangement uses TRBV4-3 and TRBJ2-7; maybe TRBD1 (6 bases). Matching the DNA end better, TRBJ2-1 makes the J call doubtful. CDR3 length: 14 amino acids. Germline loops: CDR1 LGHNA, CDR2 YSLEER.

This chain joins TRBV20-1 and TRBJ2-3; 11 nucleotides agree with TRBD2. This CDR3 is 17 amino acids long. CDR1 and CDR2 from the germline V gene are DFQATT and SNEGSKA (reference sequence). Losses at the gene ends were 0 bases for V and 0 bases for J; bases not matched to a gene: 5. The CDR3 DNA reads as TGCAGTGCTAGAGAACCTAGCGGGGGGCCGAGCACAGATACGCAGTATTTT. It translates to CSAREPSGGPSTDTQYF.

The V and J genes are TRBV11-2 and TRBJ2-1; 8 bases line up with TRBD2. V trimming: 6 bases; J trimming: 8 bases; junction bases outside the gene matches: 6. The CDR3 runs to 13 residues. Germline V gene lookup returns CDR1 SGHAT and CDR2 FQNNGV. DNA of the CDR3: TGTGCCAGCAGTCGGGGGGGGTACCATGAGCAGTTCTTC. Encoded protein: CASSRGGYHEQFF.

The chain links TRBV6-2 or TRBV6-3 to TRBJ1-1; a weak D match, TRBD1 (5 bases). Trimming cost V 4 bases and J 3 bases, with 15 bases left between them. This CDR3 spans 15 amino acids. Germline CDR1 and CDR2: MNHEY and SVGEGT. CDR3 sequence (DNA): TGTGCCAGCAGTTCCCAGGGAGGAGGACACACTGAAGCTTTCTTT. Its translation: CASSSQGGGHTEAFF.

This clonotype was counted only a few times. Here the CDR3 DNA reads TGTGCCAGCAGTGAATCAGGGGACACCGGGGAGCTGTTTTTT. Translating it yields CASSESGDTGELFF. This rearrangement joins TRBV25-1 to TRBJ2-2; perhaps TRBD1 as D (6 bases). Germline CDR1 and CDR2: MGHDK and SYGVNS. The CDR3 has 14 amino acids. The V and J ends lost 1 base and 3 bases respectively, with 6 bases between them.